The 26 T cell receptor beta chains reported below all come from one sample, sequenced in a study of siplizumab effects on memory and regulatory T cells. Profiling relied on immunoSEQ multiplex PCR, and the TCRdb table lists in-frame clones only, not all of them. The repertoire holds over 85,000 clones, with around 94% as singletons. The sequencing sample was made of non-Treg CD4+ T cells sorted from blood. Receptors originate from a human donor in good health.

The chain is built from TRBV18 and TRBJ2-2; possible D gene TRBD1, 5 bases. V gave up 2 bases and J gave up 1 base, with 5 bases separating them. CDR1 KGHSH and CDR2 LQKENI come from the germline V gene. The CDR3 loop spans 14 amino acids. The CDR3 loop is CASSPRGNTGELFF. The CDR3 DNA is TGTGCCAGCTCACCAAGGGGGAACACCGGGGAGCTGTTTTTT.

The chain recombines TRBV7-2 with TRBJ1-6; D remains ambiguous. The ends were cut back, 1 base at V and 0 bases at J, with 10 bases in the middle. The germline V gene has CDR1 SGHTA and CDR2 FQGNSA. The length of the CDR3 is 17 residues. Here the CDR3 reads CASSLVKGSSYNSPLHF. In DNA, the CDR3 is TGTGCCAGCAGCTTAGTCAAGGGAAGCTCCTATAATTCACCCCTCCACTTT.

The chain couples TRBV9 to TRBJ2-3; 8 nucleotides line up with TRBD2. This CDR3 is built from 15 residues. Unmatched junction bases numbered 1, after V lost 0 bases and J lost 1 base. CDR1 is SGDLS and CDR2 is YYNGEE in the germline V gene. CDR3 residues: CASSVDSGGTDTQYF. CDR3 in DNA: TGTGCCAGCAGCGTAGATAGCGGGGGCACAGATACGCAGTATTTT. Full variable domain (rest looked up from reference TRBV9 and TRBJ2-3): DSGVTQTPKHLITATGQRVTLRCSPRSGDLSVYWYQQSLDQGLQFLIQYYNGEERAKGNILERFSAQQFPDLHSELNLSSLELGDSALYFCASSVDSGGTDTQYFGPGTRLTVL.

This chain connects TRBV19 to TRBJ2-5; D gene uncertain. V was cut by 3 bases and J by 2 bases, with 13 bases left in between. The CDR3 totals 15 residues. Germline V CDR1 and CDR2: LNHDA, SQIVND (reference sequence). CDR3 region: CASSMMTERQETQYF. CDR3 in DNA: TGTGCCAGTAGTATGATGACGGAAAGACAAGAGACCCAGTACTTC.

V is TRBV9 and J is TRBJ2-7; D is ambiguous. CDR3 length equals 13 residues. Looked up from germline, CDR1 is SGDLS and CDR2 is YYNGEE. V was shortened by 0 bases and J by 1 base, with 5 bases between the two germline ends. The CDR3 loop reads CASSVDFSYEQYF. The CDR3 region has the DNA TGTGCCAGCAGCGTAGACTTTTCCTACGAGCAGTACTTC.

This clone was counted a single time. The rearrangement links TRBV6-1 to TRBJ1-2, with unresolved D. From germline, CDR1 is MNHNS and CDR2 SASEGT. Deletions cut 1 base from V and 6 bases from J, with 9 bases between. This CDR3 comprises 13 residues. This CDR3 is CASSEGGSHGYTF. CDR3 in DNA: TGTGCCAGCAGTGAAGGTGGGTCTCATGGCTACACCTTC.

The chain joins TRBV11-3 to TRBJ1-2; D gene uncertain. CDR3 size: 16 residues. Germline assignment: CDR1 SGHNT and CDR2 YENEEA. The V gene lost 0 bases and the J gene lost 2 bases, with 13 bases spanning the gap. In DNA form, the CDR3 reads TGTGCCAGCAGCTTAGAGGGCAGGAGCGGGAACTATGGCTACACCTTC. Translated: CASSLEGRSGNYGYTF.

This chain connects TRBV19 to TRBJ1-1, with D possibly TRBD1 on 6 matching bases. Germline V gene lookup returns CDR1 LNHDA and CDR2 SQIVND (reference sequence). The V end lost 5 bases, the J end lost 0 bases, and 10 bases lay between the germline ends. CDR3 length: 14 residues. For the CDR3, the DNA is TGTGCCAGTAGTCACAGGGTCATGAACACTGAAGCTTTCTTT. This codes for CASSHRVMNTEAFF.

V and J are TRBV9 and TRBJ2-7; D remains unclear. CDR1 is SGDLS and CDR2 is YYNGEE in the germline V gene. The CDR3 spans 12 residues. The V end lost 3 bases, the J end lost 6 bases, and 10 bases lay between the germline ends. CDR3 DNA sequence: TGTGCCAGCAGCGCCGACTGGGGCGAGCAGTACTTC. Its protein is CASSADWGEQYF.

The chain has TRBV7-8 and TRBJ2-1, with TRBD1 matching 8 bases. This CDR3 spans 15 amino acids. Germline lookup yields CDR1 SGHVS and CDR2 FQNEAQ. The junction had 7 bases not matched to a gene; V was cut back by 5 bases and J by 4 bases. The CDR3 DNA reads TGTGCCAGCAGCCTCCGGGACAGGCAGTACAATGAGCAGTTCTTC. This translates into CASSLRDRQYNEQFF.

DNA for the CDR3: TGTGCCAGCAGCGCCTTCAGACGGGAGACCCAGTACTTC. Its protein product is CASSAFRRETQYF. This chain connects TRBV2 to TRBJ2-5; D remains ambiguous. The germline CDR1 and CDR2 sequences are SNHLY and FYNNEI. Between the trimmed V and J ends, which lost 6 bases and 5 bases, there was a span of 13 bases. The CDR3 consists of 13 residues.

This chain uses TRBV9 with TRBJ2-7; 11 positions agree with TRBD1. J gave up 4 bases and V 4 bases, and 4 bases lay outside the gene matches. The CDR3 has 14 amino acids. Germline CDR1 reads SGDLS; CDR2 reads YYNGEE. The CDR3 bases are TGTGCCAGCAGCAGGACAGGGGGCCCGTACGAGCAGTACTTC. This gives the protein CASSRTGGPYEQYF.

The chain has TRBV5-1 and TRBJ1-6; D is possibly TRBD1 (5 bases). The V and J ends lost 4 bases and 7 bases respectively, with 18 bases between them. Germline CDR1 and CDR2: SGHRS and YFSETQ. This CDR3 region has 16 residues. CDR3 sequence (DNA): TGCGCCAGCAGCCCATTCCGGGAGGGGACCAATTCACCCCTCCACTTT. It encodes CASSPFREGTNSPLHF.

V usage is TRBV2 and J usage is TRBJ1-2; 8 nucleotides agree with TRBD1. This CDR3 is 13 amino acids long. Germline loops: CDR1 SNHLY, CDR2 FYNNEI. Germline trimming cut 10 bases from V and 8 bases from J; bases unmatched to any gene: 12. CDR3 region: CATLPPGQVGYTF. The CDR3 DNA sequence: TGTGCCACCCTACCTCCGGGACAGGTGGGCTACACCTTC.

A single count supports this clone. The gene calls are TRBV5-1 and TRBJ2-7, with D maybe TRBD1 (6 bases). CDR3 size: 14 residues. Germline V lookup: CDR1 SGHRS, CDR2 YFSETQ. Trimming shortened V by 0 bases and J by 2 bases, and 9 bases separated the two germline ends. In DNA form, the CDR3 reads TGCGCCAGCAGCTTGGTGGGACACCCCTACGAGCAGTACTTC. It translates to CASSLVGHPYEQYF.

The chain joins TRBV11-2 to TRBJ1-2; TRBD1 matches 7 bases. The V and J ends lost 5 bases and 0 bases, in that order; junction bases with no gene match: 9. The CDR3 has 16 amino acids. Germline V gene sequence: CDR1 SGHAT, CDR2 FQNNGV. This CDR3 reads CASSLGGGQANYGYTF. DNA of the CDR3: TGTGCCAGCAGCCTAGGGGGCGGACAGGCTAACTATGGCTACACCTTC.

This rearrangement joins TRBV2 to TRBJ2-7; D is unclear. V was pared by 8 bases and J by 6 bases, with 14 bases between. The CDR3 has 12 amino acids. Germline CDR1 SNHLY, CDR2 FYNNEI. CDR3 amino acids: CASSWTVGEQYF. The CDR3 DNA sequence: TGTGCCAGCTCCTGGACGGTCGGCGAGCAGTACTTC.

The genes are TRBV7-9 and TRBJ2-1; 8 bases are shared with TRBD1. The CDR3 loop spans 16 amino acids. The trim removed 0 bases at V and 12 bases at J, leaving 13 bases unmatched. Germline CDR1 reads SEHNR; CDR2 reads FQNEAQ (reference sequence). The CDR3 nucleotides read TGTGCCAGCAGCTTAGCGCTTACCAGGGGGCTAGGAGGGCAGTTCTTC. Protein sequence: CASSLALTRGLGGQFF.

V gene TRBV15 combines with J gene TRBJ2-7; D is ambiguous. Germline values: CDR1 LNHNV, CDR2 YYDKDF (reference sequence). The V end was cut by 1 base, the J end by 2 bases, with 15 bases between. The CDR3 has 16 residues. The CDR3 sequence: CATSRAPVDTTYEQYF. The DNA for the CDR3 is TGTGCCACCAGCAGAGCTCCGGTGGATACGACCTACGAGCAGTACTTC.

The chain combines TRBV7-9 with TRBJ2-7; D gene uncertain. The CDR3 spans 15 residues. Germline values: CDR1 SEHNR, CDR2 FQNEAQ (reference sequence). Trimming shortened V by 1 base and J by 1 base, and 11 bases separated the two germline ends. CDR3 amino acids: CASSLVPSASYEQYF. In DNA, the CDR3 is TGTGCCAGCAGCTTAGTACCTAGTGCTTCCTACGAGCAGTACTTC.

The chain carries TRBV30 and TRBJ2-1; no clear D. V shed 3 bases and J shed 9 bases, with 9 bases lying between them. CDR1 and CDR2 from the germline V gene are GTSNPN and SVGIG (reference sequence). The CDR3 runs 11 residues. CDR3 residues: CAWSLRIEQFF. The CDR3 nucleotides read TGTGCCTGGAGCTTACGCATTGAGCAGTTCTTC.

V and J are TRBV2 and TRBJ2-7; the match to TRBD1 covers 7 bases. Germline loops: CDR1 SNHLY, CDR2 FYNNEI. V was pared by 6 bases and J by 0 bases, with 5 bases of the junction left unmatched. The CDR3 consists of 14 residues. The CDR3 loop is CASRTRDSSYEQYF. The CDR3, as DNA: TGTGCCAGCAGAACCCGGGACAGCTCCTACGAGCAGTACTTC. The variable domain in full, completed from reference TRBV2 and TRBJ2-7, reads EPEVTQTPSHQVTQMGQEVILRCVPISNHLYFYWYRQILGQKVEFLVSFYNNEISEKSEIFDDQFSVERPDGSNFTLKIRSTKLEDSAMYFCASRTRDSSYEQYFGPGTRLTVT.

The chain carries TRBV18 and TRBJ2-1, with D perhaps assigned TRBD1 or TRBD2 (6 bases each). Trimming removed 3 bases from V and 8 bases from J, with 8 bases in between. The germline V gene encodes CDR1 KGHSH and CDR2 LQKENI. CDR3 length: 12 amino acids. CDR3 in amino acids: CASSPGGDEQFF. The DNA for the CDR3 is TGTGCCAGCTCACCGGGGGGCGATGAGCAGTTCTTC.

CDR3 nucleotide sequence: TGTGCCAGCAGCTTAGTTCAGGGACCTGAAGCTTTCTTT. Encoded protein: CASSLVQGPEAFF. The chain joins TRBV7-2 to TRBJ1-1, with a tentative D call TRBD1 (5 bases). Germline loops: CDR1 SGHTA, CDR2 FQGNSA. The CDR3 extends over 13 amino acids. V dropped 1 base and J dropped 6 bases, with 9 bases sitting between them.

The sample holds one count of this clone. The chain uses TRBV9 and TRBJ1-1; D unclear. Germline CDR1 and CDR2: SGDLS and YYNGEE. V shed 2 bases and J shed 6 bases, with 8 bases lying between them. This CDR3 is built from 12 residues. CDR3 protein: CASSVLGSEAFF. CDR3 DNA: TGTGCCAGCAGCGTCCTCGGATCTGAAGCTTTCTTT.

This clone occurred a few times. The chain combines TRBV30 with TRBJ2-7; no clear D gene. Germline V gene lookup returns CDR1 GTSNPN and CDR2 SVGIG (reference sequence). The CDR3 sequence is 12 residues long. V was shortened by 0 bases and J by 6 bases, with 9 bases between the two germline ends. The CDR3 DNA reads TGTGCCTGGAGTGTACGGAGCCTCGAGCAGTACTTC. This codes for CAWSVRSLEQYF.